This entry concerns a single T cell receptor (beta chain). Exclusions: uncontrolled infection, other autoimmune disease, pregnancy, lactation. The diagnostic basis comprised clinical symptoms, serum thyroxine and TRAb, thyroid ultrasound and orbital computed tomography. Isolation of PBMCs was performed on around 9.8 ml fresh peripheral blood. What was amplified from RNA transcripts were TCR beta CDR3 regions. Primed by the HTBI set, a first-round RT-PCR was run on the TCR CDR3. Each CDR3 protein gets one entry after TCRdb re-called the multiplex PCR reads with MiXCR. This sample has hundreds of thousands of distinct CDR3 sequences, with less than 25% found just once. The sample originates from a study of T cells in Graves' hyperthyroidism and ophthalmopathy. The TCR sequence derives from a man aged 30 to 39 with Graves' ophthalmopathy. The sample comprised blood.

CDR3 amino acids: CASSQVQDEKLFF. The CDR3 DNA is TGCGCCAGCAGCCAAGTCCAGGATGAAAAACTGTTTTTT. The chain uses TRBV4-1 and TRBJ1-4; no reliable D call. The CDR3 has 13 amino acids. CDR1 is MGHRA, CDR2 YSYEKL, per germline. V gave up 1 base and J gave up 6 bases, with 6 bases separating them.